The clone carrying this TCR beta chain was found many times. The data were obtained in a study of T-cell reconstitution after alpha-beta-depleted transplantation in children. A TCRbeta library incorporating unique molecular identifiers was prepared. TCRdb independently ran MiXCR on the PCR reads; one entry per CDR3 protein. The data hold over 400,000 distinct CDR3 sequences, with over 40% observed a single time. The specimen was PBMCs, collected before TCRalphabeta/CD19-depleted stem cell transplant. This receptor was taken from a girl aged 2-9 years with aplastic anemia, due to receive a stem cell transplant.

The CDR3 loop is CASSPGLAPYQETQYF. The CDR3 nucleotides read TGTGCCAGCAGTCCAGGACTAGCGCCTTACCAAGAGACCCAGTACTTC. The gene calls are TRBV28 and TRBJ2-5; 9 nucleotides line up with TRBD2. The germline V gene has CDR1 MDHEN and CDR2 SYDVKM. The ends lost 5 bases at V and 0 bases at J; junction bases unmatched: 7. The CDR3 covers 16 residues.